The next 24 T cell receptor beta chains were all read from a single sample in a study of tumor and adjacent non-tumor tissue in lung cancer. TCRbeta libraries were built with three rounds of nested PCR, modified from ARM-PCR. MiXCR, run by TCRdb on the multiplex PCR reads, gives a single entry per CDR3 protein. The data show around 100,000 distinct CDR3 sequences, roughly 60% seen once. This sample's RNA came from whole unsorted tissue. This non-tumor lung sample came from over 3 cm beyond the tumor edge. Sequencing used distant non-tumor lung tissue. The receptors were sampled from a man aged 30 to 39 with non-small cell lung cancer.

There are a few counts of this clonotype. A much larger clone lies one base from this, so it may be a read error. The chain recombines TRBV20-1 with TRBJ2-1; D is tentatively TRBD1 or TRBD2 (5 bases each). The V gene's germline CDR1 is DFQATT and CDR2 SNEGSKA (reference sequence). Trimming shortened V by 7 bases and J by 5 bases, and 24 bases separated the two germline ends. CDR3 size: 16 residues. The CDR3 is CSVRLPWGSFNNEQFF. CDR3 DNA sequence: TGCAGTGTTAGGCTCCCCTGGGGGAGCTTTAACAATGAGCAGTTCTTC.

Only a few counts were recorded for this clonotype. The J gene is TRBJ2-3, the V gene TRBV6-6; D remains unclear. The V end lost 5 bases, the J end lost 3 bases, and 3 bases lay between the germline ends. The CDR3 length is 11 residues. In germline, CDR1 is MNHNY, CDR2 SVGAGI (reference sequence). CDR3 sequence: CASSQTDTQYF. The CDR3 DNA reads as TGTGCCAGCAGTCAGACAGATACGCAGTATTTT.

This clonotype came up many times. CDR3 in amino acids: CSAREGAGQVYEQYF. The CDR3 DNA is TGCAGTGCTAGAGAGGGGGCGGGACAGGTCTACGAGCAGTACTTC. The rearrangement joins TRBV20-1 to TRBJ2-7; TRBD1 matches 8 bases. The trim removed 0 bases at V and 3 bases at J, leaving 7 bases unmatched. Germline CDR1 DFQATT, CDR2 SNEGSKA (reference sequence). CDR3 length: 15 residues.

This clonotype appeared a single time. A read error may be the cause here, since a much bigger clone is one base away. The genes are TRBV4-3 and TRBJ2-7, with D perhaps TRBD1 (6 bases). The CDR3 length is 15 residues. Germline-derived CDR1 and CDR2 are LGHNA and YSLEER. Trimming removed 1 base from V and 2 bases from J, with 12 bases in between. CDR3 sequence: CASSQGTEYTYEQYF. DNA for the CDR3: TGCGCCAGCAGCCAAGGGACAGAGTACACCTACGAGCAGTACTTC.

This clonotype was seen ten or more times. This chain connects TRBV7-9 to TRBJ2-5; D unclear. Germline CDR1 reads SEHNR; CDR2 reads FQNEAQ (reference sequence). CDR3 length equals 13 residues. The V end lost 5 bases, the J end lost 5 bases, and 12 bases lay between the germline ends. CDR3 protein: CASSPGSRETQYF. CDR3 DNA sequence: TGTGCCAGCAGCCCAGGCAGCCGGGAGACCCAGTACTTC.

Turning to this clonotype: A much larger clone lies a single base off, so this may be a read error. CDR3 nucleotides: TGCAGTGCTAGAGGAGGCGATCAGCCCCAGCATTTT. It translates to CSARGGDQPQHF. The chain carries TRBV20-1 and TRBJ1-5; D not resolved. The CDR3 consists of 12 residues. The germline V and J ends were trimmed by 1 base and 5 bases, with 6 bases remaining between them. Germline loops: CDR1 DFQATT, CDR2 SNEGSKA (reference sequence).

At least ten counts were recorded for this clonotype. The genes are TRBV6-1 and TRBJ2-1; D remains ambiguous. Germline CDR1 is MNHNS and CDR2 is SASEGT. This CDR3 contains 12 residues. V was shortened by 3 bases and J by 8 bases, with 8 bases between the two germline ends. The CDR3 DNA sequence: TGTGCCAGCAGTGATAGGTTAGATGAGCAGTTCTTC. It specifies CASSDRLDEQFF.

This clonotype has at least ten counts. J is TRBJ1-4 and V is TRBV4-3; no clear D gene. V was clipped by 4 bases and J by 4 bases, with 7 bases between them. The germline gives CDR1 LGHNA, CDR2 YSLEER. CDR3 length: 13 residues. In DNA form, the CDR3 reads TGCGCCAGCAGCCCGGACCTTAATGAAAAACTGTTTTTT. This codes for CASSPDLNEKLFF.

This chain links TRBV11-1 with TRBJ1-2; tentative D call: TRBD1 (5 bases). There are 13 residues in the CDR3. Germline values: CDR1 SGHAT, CDR2 FQDESV (reference sequence). V was pared by 6 bases and J by 6 bases, with 14 bases between. CDR3 protein: CASSLREGNGYTF. CDR3 DNA sequence: TGTGCCAGCAGTCTAAGAGAGGGGAATGGCTACACCTTC.

About this clonotype: Mismatch with germline at one junction end may stem from a read error. The chain employs TRBV4-1 and TRBJ2-1; 11 bases align to TRBD2. Germline V gene sequence: CDR1 MGHRA, CDR2 YSYEKL. The CDR3 contains 16 residues. In DNA, the CDR3 is TGCACCAGCAGCCATGATAATGCTAGCGGGGGGTTTCGGAAGTTTTTC. This sequence encodes CTSSHDNASGGFRKFF.

This clonotype showed up just once. It is likely a read error, because the conserved phenylalanine at the end of the CDR3 is missing. J is TRBJ2-1 and V is TRBV11-2; no reliable D call. The CDR3 loop spans 14 amino acids. Germline CDR1 SGHAT, CDR2 FQNNGV. The CDR3 DNA follows: TGTGCCAGCAGCTTAGAGTGGGCAACGAATGATCAGTTCCTC. This sequence encodes CASSLEWATNDQFL.

This clonotype showed up just a few times. A much more abundant neighbour one base away suggests this may be a read error. The rearrangement joins TRBV20-1 to TRBJ2-5, with 10 bases identical to TRBD2. The V and J ends lost 4 bases and 5 bases, in that order; junction bases with no gene match: 13. Germline V gene lookup returns CDR1 DFQATT and CDR2 SNEGSKA (reference sequence). CDR3 length equals 16 residues. The CDR3, as DNA: TGCAGTGCTAAGGGCCTTCTAGCGGGGGACGTGGAGACCCAGTACTTC. Encoded protein: CSAKGLLAGDVETQYF.

The J gene is TRBJ1-4, the V gene TRBV5-4; tentatively, D is TRBD1 (6 bases). CDR3 length: 12 amino acids. The germline V gene encodes CDR1 SGHNT and CDR2 YYREEE (reference sequence). V was cut by 5 bases and J by 6 bases, with 8 bases left in between. In DNA, the CDR3 is TGTGCCAGCAGACAGGGAGATGAAAAACTGTTTTTT. This translates into CASRQGDEKLFF.

As concerns this clonotype: A clone one base away is much larger, so this may be a read error. This sequence joins TRBV10-3 and TRBJ1-1, with D hard to call. From germline, CDR1 is ENHRY and CDR2 SYGVKD. CDR3 length equals 13 residues. With 2 bases removed from V and 0 bases from J, the gap between germline ends came to 4 bases. The CDR3 sequence is CAISEQLNTEAFF. DNA for the CDR3: TGTGCCATCAGTGAGCAGTTGAACACTGAAGCTTTCTTT.

This clonotype qualifies as medium-sized. The chain carries TRBV12-3 or TRBV12-4 and TRBJ1-5; 9 nucleotides match TRBD1. The CDR3 extends over 14 amino acids. V dropped 3 bases and J dropped 6; count of bases not matched to a gene: 3. CDR3 sequence reads: CASSFGTGIQPQHF. The CDR3, as DNA: TGTGCCAGCAGTTTTGGGACAGGGATTCAGCCCCAGCATTTT.

Notes on this clonotype: A read error may produce the germline difference seen at one junction end. This chain links TRBV11-2 with TRBJ2-7; a weak D match, TRBD2 (5 bases). The germline gives CDR1 SGHAT, CDR2 FQNNGV. CDR3 length equals 13 residues. The DNA of the CDR3 is TGTGCCAGCAGCAGGGAGCAGGCCTATGAGCAGTACTTC. This encodes CASSREQAYEQYF. Together with reference TRBV11-2 and TRBJ2-7, the CDR3 gives the full variable domain: EAGVAQSPRYKIIEKRQSVAFWCNPISGHATLYWYQQILGQGPKLLIQFQNNGVVDDSQLPKDRFSAERLKGVDSTLKIQPAKLEDSAVYLCASSREQAYEQYFGPGTRLTVT.

As regards this clonotype: With a much larger clone just one base away, this may be a read error. The chain recombines TRBV20-1 with TRBJ2-7, with D possibly TRBD2 on 5 matching bases. This CDR3 is 13 amino acids long. Germline V gene sequence: CDR1 DFQATT, CDR2 SNEGSKA (reference sequence). The CDR3 spells CSVRAESRYEQYF. The CDR3 DNA follows: TGCAGTGTTAGAGCGGAGTCTCGGTACGAGCAGTACTTC.

Turning to this clonotype: Possible read error: a much larger clone is one base away. This chain links TRBV11-2 with TRBJ1-1, with 7 bases aligning to TRBD1. The CDR3 totals 15 residues. Germline loops: CDR1 SGHAT, CDR2 FQNNGV. The CDR3 nucleotides are TGTGCCACCAGCTTCCAGGGGGGGGTGAACACTGAAGCTTTCTTT. It is translated as CATSFQGGVNTEAFF.

The chain carries TRBV29-1 and TRBJ2-7; 8 nucleotides match TRBD1. The germline V gene has CDR1 SQVTM and CDR2 ANQGSEA. The CDR3 consists of 14 residues. With V trimmed by 0 bases and J by 4 bases, 5 bases remained unmatched. CDR3 nucleotide sequence: TGCAGCGTTGAAGAGGGGGACAGGCTTTACGAGCAGTACTTC. Its protein is CSVEEGDRLYEQYF.

This clonotype appeared a few times. A read error is possible here, since a much larger clone lies one base away. The CDR3 is CSVSGLAGGLGNIQYF. The CDR3 region has the DNA TGCAGTGTTAGCGGACTAGCGGGGGGCCTTGGGAACATTCAGTACTTC. The chain employs TRBV20-1 and TRBJ2-4; 14 bases fit TRBD2. V trimming: 7 bases; J trimming: 7 bases; junction bases outside the gene matches: 12. Germline V gives CDR1 DFQATT, CDR2 SNEGSKA (reference sequence). This CDR3 region has 16 residues.

This clonotype came up a few times. V usage is TRBV11-2 and J usage is TRBJ2-2; tentative D call: TRBD1 (5 bases). The V end was cut by 6 bases, the J end by 6 bases, with 8 bases between. The germline CDR1 and CDR2 sequences are SGHAT and FQNNGV. CDR3 length: 12 amino acids. The CDR3 DNA reads TGTGCCAGCAGGGGGCCTTCCGGGGAGCTGTTTTTT. Protein: CASRGPSGELFF.

The rearrangement uses TRBV11-2 and TRBJ2-6; D is unresolved. Per germline, CDR1 SGHAT and CDR2 FQNNGV. The CDR3 loop spans 15 amino acids. V lost 3 bases and J lost 0, with 6 bases in between. CDR3 loop: CASSFSASGANVLTF. The DNA for the CDR3 is TGTGCCAGCAGCTTCAGCGCCTCTGGGGCCAACGTCCTGACTTTC. Full variable domain (missing parts from reference TRBV11-2 and TRBJ2-6): EAGVAQSPRYKIIEKRQSVAFWCNPISGHATLYWYQQILGQGPKLLIQFQNNGVVDDSQLPKDRFSAERLKGVDSTLKIQPAKLEDSAVYLCASSFSASGANVLTFGAGSRLTVL.

This chain connects TRBV11-2 to TRBJ2-5; a weak D match, TRBD2 (5 bases). V dropped 0 bases and J dropped 3 bases, with 14 bases sitting between them. The CDR3 is 16 amino acids. Germline CDR1 is SGHAT and CDR2 is FQNNGV. The CDR3 coding sequence is TGTGCCAGCAGCTTAGAAAGAGGGCTTTCCAAAGAGACCCAGTACTTC. Amino acids: CASSLERGLSKETQYF.

Of note for this clonotype: The germline gene is not matched at one end of the junction; a read error may be the cause. The V call is TRBV10-1, the J call TRBJ2-3; 7 bases align to TRBD2. The CDR3 loop spans 14 amino acids. Germline CDR1 WNHNN, CDR2 SYGVQD (reference sequence). CDR3 in amino acids: CASCETSATDTQYF. The CDR3 nucleotides read TGCGCCAGCTGTGAAACTAGCGCGACAGATACGCAGTATTTT.